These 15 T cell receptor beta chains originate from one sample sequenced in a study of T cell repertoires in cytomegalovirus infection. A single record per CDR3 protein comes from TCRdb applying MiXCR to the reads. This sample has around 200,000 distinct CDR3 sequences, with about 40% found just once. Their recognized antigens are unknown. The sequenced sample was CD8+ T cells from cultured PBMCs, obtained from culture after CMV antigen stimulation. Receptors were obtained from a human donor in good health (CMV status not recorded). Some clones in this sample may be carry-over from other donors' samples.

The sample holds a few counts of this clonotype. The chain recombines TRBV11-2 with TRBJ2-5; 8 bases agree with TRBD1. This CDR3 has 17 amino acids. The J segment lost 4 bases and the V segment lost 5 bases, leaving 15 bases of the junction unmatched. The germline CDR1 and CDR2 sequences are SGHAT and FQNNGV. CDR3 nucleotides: TGTGCCAGCAGCCCGCCGACAGGGGAGGTTGAGGGAGAGACCCAGTACTTC. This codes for CASSPPTGEVEGETQYF.

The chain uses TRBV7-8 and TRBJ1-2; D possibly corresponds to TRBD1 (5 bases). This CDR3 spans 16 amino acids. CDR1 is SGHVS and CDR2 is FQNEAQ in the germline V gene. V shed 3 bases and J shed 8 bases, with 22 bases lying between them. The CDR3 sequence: CASSLSRASRGGGYTF. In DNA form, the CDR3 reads TGTGCCAGCAGCTTGTCTCGGGCCTCTAGGGGCGGGGGCTACACCTTC. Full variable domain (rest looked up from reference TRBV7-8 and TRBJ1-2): GAGVSQSPRYKVAKRGQDVALRCDPISGHVSLFWYQQALGQGPEFLTYFQNEAQLDKSGLPSDRFFAERPEGSVSTLKIQRTQQEDSAVYLCASSLSRASRGGGYTFGSGTRLTVV.

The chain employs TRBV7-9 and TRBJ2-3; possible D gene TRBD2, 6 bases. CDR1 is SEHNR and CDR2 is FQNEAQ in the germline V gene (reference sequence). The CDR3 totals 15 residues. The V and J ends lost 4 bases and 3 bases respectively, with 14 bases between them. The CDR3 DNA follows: TGTGCCAGCAGCTCCCCCGGGAGTGGTACAGATACGCAGTATTTT. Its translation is CASSSPGSGTDTQYF.

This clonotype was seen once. CDR3 in DNA: TGTGCCAGTATCGGGGTGGATGAAAAACTGTTTTTT. As protein: CASIGVDEKLFF. V gene TRBV19 combines with J gene TRBJ1-4; D gene uncertain. Trimming pared 7 bases from V and 6 bases from J, leaving 9 bases between. The CDR3 consists of 12 residues. The germline gives CDR1 LNHDA, CDR2 SQIVND (reference sequence).

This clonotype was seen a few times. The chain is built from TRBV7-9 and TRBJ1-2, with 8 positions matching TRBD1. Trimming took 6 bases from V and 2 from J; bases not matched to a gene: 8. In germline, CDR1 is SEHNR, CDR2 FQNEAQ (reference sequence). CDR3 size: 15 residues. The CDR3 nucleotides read TGTGCCAGCAGTGCTACGGACAGGGAAAACTATGGCTACACCTTC. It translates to CASSATDRENYGYTF.

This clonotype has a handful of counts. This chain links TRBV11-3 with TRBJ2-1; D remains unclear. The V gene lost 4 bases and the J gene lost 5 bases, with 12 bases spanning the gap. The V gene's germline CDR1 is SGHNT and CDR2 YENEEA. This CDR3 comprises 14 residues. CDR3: CASSYFGQDNEQFF. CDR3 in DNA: TGTGCCAGCAGCTACTTCGGGCAGGACAATGAGCAGTTCTTC.

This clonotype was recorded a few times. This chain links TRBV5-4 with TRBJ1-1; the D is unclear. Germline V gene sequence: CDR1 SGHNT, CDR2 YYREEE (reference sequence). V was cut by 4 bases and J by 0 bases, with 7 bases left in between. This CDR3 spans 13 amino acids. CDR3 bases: TGTGCCAGCAGCGTGAGGATGAACACTGAAGCTTTCTTT. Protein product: CASSVRMNTEAFF.

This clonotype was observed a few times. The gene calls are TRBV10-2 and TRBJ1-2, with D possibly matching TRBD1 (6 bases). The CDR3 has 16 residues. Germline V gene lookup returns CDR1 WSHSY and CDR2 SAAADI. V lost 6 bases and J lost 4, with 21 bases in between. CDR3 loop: CASSPTLTGSVYGYTF. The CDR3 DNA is TGCGCCAGCAGCCCAACCTTGACAGGTTCAGTCTATGGCTACACCTTC.

The CDR3 sequence is CASSVSGTDIEAFF. For the CDR3, the DNA is TGTGCCAGCAGCGTATCCGGGACAGACATTGAAGCTTTCTTT. V is TRBV11-1 and J is TRBJ1-1; 7 bases line up with TRBD1. The CDR3 runs to 14 residues. Germline assignment: CDR1 SGHAT and CDR2 FQDESV (reference sequence). Trimming at V came to 5 bases and at J to 7 bases, leaving 10 bases not matched to a gene. The whole variable domain, remainder taken from reference TRBV11-1 and TRBJ1-1, is EAEVAQSPRYKITEKSQAVAFWCDPISGHATLYWYRQILGQGPELLVQFQDESVVDDSQLPKDRFSAERLKGVDSTLKIQPAELGDSAMYLCASSVSGTDIEAFFGQGTRLTVV.

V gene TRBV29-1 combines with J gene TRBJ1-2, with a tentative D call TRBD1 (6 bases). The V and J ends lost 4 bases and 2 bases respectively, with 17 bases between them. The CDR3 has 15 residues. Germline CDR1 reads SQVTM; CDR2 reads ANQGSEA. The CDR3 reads CSVASGGGANYGYTF. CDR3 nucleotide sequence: TGCAGCGTTGCTTCCGGAGGGGGAGCGAACTATGGCTACACCTTC.

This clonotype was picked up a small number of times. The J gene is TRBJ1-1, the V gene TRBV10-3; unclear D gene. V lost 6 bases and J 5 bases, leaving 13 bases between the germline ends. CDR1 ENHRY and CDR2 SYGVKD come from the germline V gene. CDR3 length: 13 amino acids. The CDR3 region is CAIRSGGGTEAFF. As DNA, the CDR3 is TGTGCCATCAGATCGGGAGGAGGGACTGAAGCTTTCTTT.

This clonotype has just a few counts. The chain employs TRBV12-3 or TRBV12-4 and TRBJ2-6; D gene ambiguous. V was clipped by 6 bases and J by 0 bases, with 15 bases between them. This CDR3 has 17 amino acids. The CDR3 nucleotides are TGTGCCAGCAGGCGTCGGCCCGGCGACTCTGGGGCCAACGTCCTGACTTTC. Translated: CASRRRPGDSGANVLTF.

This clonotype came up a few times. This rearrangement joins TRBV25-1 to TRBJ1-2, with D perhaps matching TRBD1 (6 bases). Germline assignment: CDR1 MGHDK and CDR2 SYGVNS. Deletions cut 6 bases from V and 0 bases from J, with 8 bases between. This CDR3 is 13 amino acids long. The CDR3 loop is CASRDSSNYGYTF. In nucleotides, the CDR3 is TGTGCCAGCAGGGACAGCTCTAACTATGGCTACACCTTC.

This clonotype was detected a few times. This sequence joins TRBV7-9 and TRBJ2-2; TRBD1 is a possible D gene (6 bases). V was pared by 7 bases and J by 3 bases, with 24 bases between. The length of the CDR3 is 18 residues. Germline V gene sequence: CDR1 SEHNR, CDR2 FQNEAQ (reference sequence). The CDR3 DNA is TGTGCCAGCAATCCCCCTTTAACACAGGGAGAGGACACCGGGGAGCTGTTTTTT. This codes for CASNPPLTQGEDTGELFF. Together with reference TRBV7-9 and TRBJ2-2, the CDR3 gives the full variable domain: DTGVSQNPRHKITKRGQNVTFRCDPISEHNRLYWYRQTLGQGPEFLTYFQNEAQLEKSRLLSDRFSAERPKGSFSTLEIQRTEQGDSAMYLCASNPPLTQGEDTGELFFGEGSRLTVL.

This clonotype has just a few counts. CDR3 DNA sequence: TGTGCCAGCAGTTTATTGGCTAGCGGGGGGGCCCGTGAGCAGTTCTTC. This gives the protein CASSLLASGGAREQFF. The chain has TRBV27 and TRBJ2-1, with 12 positions matching TRBD2. Germline-derived CDR1 and CDR2 are MNHEY and SMNVEV (reference sequence). V was pared by 1 base and J by 9 bases, with 7 bases of the junction left unmatched. CDR3 length: 16 residues.